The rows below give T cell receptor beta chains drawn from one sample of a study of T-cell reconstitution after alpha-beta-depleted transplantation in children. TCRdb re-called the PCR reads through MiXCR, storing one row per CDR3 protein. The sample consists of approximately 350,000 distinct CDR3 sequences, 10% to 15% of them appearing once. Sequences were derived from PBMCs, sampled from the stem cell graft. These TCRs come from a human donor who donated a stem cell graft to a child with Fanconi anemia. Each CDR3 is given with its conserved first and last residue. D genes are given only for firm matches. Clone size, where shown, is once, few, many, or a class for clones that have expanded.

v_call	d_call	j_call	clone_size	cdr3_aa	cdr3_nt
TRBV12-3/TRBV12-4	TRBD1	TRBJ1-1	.	CASSPLQGVNTEAFF	TGTGCCAGCAGCCCCTTACAGGGGGTGAACACTGAAGCTTTCTTT
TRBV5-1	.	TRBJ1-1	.	CASSQTRNTEAFF	TGCGCCAGCAGCCAAACAAGGAACACTGAAGCTTTCTTT
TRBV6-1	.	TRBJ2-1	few	CATRTINEQFF	TGTGCCACCCGGACCATAAATGAGCAGTTCTTC
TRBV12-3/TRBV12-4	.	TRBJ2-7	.	CASSLAGGSFEQYF	TGTGCCAGCAGTTTAGCGGGGGGTTCTTTCGAGCAGTACTTC
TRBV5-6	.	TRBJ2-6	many	CASSIRVSGANVLTF	TGTGCCAGCAGCATCAGGGTTTCTGGGGCCAACGTCCTGACTTTC
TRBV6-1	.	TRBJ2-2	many	CASSKQGGTGELFF	TGTGCCAGCAGTAAACAGGGGGGGACCGGGGAGCTGTTTTTT
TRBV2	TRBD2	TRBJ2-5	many	CASTLSSGGETQYF	TGTGCCAGCACCCTCTCTAGCGGGGGGGAGACCCAGTACTTC
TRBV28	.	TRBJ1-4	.	CASSSHPGGKGTNEKLFF	TGTGCCAGCAGTTCTCACCCCGGGGGGAAGGGAACTAATGAAAAACTGTTTTTT
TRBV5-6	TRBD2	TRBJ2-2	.	CASSYRTSGYTGELFF	TGTGCCAGCAGCTACCGGACTAGCGGTTACACCGGGGAGCTGTTTTTT
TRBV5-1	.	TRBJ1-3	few	CASSLGRQSSGNTIYF	TGCGCCAGCAGCTTGGGACGCCAGAGCTCTGGAAACACCATATATTTT
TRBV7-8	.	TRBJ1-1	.	CASSLYGSGNTEAFF	TGTGCCAGCAGCTTATATGGGAGCGGGAACACTGAAGCTTTCTTT
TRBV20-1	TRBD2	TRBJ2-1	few	CSAHFSGGEQFF	TGCAGTGCTCACTTCTCGGGGGGTGAGCAGTTCTTC
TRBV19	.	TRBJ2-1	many	CASSIEGTPSLEQFF	TGTGCCAGTAGTATAGAGGGGACTCCGTCGCTTGAGCAGTTCTTC
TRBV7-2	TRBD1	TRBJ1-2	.	CASSRDRLTNYGYTF	TGTGCCAGCAGCCGGGACAGGCTGACTAACTATGGCTACACCTTC
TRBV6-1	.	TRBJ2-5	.	CASSGPRVEVYQETQYF	TGTGCCAGCAGTGGACCGAGAGTTGAGGTGTACCAAGAGACCCAGTACTTC
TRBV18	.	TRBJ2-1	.	CASSPQDSYYNEQFF	TGTGCCAGCTCACCACAAGATAGCTACTACAATGAGCAGTTCTTC
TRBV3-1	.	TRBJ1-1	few	CASSQGGPKVEAFF	TGTGCCAGCAGCCAAGGTGGACCTAAAGTTGAAGCTTTCTTT
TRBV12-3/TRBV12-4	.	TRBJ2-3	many	CASSFGGGADTQYF	TGTGCCAGCAGTTTCGGAGGCGGGGCTGATACGCAGTATTTT
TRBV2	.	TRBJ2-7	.	CASKGNGHEQYF	TGTGCCAGCAAGGGAAACGGGCACGAGCAGTACTTC
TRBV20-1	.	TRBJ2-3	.	CSARAAGRVYTQYF	TGCAGTGCCCGGGCGGCAGGGCGTGTGTATACGCAGTATTTT
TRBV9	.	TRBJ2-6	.	CASSVAGANVLTF	TGTGCCAGCAGCGTAGCTGGGGCCAACGTCCTGACTTTC
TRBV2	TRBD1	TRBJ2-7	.	CASMEAGGSYEQYF	TGTGCCAGCATGGAGGCAGGGGGCTCCTACGAGCAGTACTTC
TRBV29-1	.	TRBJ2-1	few	CSVEELGSGGLNEQFF	TGCAGCGTTGAAGAGTTGGGTAGCGGCGGCCTGAATGAGCAGTTCTTC
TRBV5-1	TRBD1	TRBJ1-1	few	CASSAGTVNTEAFF	TGCGCCAGCAGCGCTGGGACAGTGAACACTGAAGCTTTCTTT
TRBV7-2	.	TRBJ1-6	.	CASSEGGSYNSPLHF	TGTGCCAGCAGCGAGGGGGGCTCCTATAATTCACCCCTCCACTTT
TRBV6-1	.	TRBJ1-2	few	CASRFRQANYGYTF	TGTGCCAGCAGGTTTAGACAGGCTAACTATGGCTACACCTTC
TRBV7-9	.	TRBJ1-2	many	CASSLPRGNYGYTF	TGTGCCAGCAGCCTCCCCCGGGGGAACTATGGCTACACCTTC
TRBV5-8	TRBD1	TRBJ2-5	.	CASSLTGTGPETQYF	TGTGCCAGCAGCCTAACCGGGACAGGGCCGGAGACCCAGTACTTC
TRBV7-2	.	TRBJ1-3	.	CASSSGLRSGNTIYF	TGTGCCAGCAGCTCGGGACTAAGATCTGGAAACACCATATATTTT
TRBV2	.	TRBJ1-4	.	CASGRITTNEKLFF	TGTGCCAGCGGTCGGATAACAACTAATGAAAAACTGTTTTTT
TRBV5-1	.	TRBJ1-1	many	CASSGSIGRTEAFF	TGCGCCAGCAGCGGAAGTATCGGGAGGACTGAAGCTTTCTTT
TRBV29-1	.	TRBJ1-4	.	CSGGVLGEKLFF	TGCAGCGGAGGGGTCCTGGGTGAAAAACTGTTTTTT
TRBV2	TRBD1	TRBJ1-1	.	CASNLGQGVTEAFF	TGTGCCAGCAACCTCGGACAGGGGGTAACTGAAGCTTTCTTT
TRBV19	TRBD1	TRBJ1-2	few	CASSLYDRDGYTF	TGTGCCAGTAGCCTCTACGACAGGGACGGCTACACCTTC
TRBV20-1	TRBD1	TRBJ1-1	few	CSAYGQVDVDTEAFF	TGCAGTGCTTACGGACAGGTGGACGTTGACACTGAAGCTTTCTTT
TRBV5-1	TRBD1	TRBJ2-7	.	CASSFRTGVMGEQYF	TGCGCCAGCAGCTTTCGGACAGGGGTTATGGGCGAGCAGTACTTC